This T cell receptor (beta chain) appears in the sequencing data of a study of T cells in Graves' hyperthyroidism and ophthalmopathy. The CDR3 has 13 residues. Per germline, CDR1 ENHRY and CDR2 SYGVKD. Trimming shortened V by 10 bases and J by 1 base, and 13 bases separated the two germline ends. The study enrolled patients aged 18 to 65 with newly diagnosed hyperthyroidism of under 2 months' duration. Together with thyroid ultrasound, orbital computed tomography, serum thyroxine and TRAb, clinical symptoms were used for diagnoses. Researchers amplified the TCR beta CDR3 regions from RNA transcripts. The TCR CDR3 was amplified in a first-round RT-PCR using the HTBI primer set. From the multiplex PCR reads, TCRdb called clonotypes with MiXCR, one entry per CDR3 protein. The sample records about 840,000 distinct CDR3 sequences, around 39% being singletons. This clonotype has ten or more counts. Its antigen is still unknown.

Study outcomes and limitations: Blood shared most expanded thyroid clonotypes above 0.001. Prediction of ophthalmopathy progression came a median 6.5 months pre-onset.

Sequencing used blood. This TCR was recovered from a man aged 18 to 30 with Graves' hyperthyroidism. The J gene is TRBJ1-1, the V gene TRBV10-3; possible D gene TRBD1, 5 bases. The CDR3 spells CATVGTENTEAFF. The CDR3 coding sequence is TGTGCCACCGTGGGGACCGAGAACACTGAAGCTTTCTTT.